This TCR beta chain comes out of a study of CD8+CD57+ T cells in acquired aplastic anemia. Genomic DNA templated the TCR beta VDJ and CDR3 profiling. TCRdb used MiXCR to reprocess the reads, holding one entry per CDR3 protein. The sample holds 200,000 to 250,000 distinct CDR3 sequences, almost 35% seen once. V lost 1 base, J lost 4 bases, and 19 bases lay in between. Germline loops: CDR1 LNHDA, CDR2 SQIVND (reference sequence). The CDR3 is 17 residues long. For this clonotype: This sequence may be a read error, since a much larger clone differs from it by one base.

Sample: sorted CD4+, CD8+, or CD8+CD57+ T cells (not recorded which) from PBMCs. The TCR comes from a human donor in good health, serving as a control. The J gene is TRBJ1-2, the V gene TRBV19; D not certain. This CDR3 is CASSIGYRVSLSYGYTF. CDR3 nucleotide sequence: TGTGCCAGTAGTATAGGTTATCGGGTCAGCCTAAGCTATGGCTACACCTTC.